This T cell receptor (beta chain) is drawn from a study of blood T cell repertoires in COVID-19. Using immunoSEQ multiplex PCR, the repertoire was profiled, and TCRdb retains in-frame clones only, with some absent. The sample has 220,000 or so clones, 90% seen once. Sample: PBMCs or T cells enriched from blood (not recorded which). The TCR sequence derives from a man aged 25 to 40 who had been exposed to COVID-19.

The CDR3 protein is CASCRGIETQYF. CDR3 nucleotides: TGTGCTAGTTGCAGGGGGATTGAGACCCAGTACTTC. The chain recombines TRBV12-5 with TRBJ2-5; the match to TRBD1 covers 7 bases. Per germline, CDR1 LGHNT and CDR2 FRNRAP. This CDR3 region has 12 residues. V was clipped by 8 bases and J by 5 bases; unmatched bases: 5. Together with reference TRBV12-5 and TRBJ2-5, the CDR3 gives the full variable domain: DARVTQTPRHKVTEMGQEVTMRCQPILGHNTVFWYRQTMMQGLELLAYFRNRAPLDDSGMPKDRFSAEMPDATLATLKIQPSEPRDSAVYFCASCRGIETQYFGPGTRLLVL.